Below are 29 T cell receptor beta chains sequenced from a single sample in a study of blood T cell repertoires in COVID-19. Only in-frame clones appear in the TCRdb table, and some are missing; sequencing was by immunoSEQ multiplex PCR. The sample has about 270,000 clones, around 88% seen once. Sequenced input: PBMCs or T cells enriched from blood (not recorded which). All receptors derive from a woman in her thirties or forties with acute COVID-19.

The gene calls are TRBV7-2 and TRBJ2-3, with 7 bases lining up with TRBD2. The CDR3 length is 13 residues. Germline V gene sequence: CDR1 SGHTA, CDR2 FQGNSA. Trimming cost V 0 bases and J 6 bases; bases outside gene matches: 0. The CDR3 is CASSLAAGDTQYF. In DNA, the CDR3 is TGTGCCAGCAGCTTAGCAGCGGGGGATACGCAGTATTTT.

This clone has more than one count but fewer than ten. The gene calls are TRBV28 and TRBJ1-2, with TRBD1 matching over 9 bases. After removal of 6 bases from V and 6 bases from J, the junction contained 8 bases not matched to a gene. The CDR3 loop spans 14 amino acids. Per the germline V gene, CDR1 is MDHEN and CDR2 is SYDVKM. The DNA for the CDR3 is TGTGCCAGCAGCTTGGGACAGGGAGGAAATGGCTACACCTTC. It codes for CASSLGQGGNGYTF.

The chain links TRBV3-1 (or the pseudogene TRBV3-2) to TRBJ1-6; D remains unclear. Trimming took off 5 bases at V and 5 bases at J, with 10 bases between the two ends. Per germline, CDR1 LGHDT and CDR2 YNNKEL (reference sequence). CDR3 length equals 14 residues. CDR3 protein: CASSGGMNNSPLHF. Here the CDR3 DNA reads TGTGCCAGCAGCGGTGGCATGAATAATTCACCCCTCCACTTT.

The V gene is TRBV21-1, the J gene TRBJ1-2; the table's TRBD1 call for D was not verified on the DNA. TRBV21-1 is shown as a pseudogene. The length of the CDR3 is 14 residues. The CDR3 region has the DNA TGTGCCAGCAGCAGGGACAGGGAGACGCGAGGCTACACCTTC. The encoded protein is CASSRDRETRGYTF.

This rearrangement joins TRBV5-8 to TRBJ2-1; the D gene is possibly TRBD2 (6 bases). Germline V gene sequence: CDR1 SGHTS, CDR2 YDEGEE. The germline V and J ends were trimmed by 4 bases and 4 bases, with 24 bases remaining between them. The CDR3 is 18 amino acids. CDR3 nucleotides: TGTGCCAGCAGCGCCCTCGGGGACTCCACGTCGTGGTACAATGAGCAGTTCTTC. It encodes CASSALGDSTSWYNEQFF.

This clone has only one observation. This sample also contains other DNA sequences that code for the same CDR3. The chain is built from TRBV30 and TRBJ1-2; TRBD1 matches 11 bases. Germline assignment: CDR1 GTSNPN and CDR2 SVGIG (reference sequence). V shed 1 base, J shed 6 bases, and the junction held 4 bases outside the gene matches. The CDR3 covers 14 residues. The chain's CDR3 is CAWSADRGLNGYTF. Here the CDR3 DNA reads TGTGCCTGGAGTGCGGACAGGGGGCTCAATGGCTACACCTTC.

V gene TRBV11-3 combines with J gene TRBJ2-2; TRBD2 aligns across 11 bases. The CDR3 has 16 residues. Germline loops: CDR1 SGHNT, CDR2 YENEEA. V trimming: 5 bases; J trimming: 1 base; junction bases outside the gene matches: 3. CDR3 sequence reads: CASSTGTSGNTGELFF. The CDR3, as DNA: TGTGCCAGCAGCACCGGGACTAGCGGGAACACCGGGGAGCTGTTTTTT.

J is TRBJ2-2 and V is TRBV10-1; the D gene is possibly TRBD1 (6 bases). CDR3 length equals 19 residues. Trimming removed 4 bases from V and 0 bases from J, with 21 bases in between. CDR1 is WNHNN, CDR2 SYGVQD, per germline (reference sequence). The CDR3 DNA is TGCGCCAGCAGTGCGCCGGGACACTGGGACGCTTCGAACACCGGGGAGCTGTTTTTT. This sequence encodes CASSAPGHWDASNTGELFF.

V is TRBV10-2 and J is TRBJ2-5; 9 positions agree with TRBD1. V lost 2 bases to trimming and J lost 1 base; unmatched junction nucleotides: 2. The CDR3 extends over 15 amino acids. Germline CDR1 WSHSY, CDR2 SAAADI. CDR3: CASSEAGQGQETQYF. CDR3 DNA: TGCGCCAGCAGTGAGGCGGGACAGGGCCAAGAGACCCAGTACTTC.

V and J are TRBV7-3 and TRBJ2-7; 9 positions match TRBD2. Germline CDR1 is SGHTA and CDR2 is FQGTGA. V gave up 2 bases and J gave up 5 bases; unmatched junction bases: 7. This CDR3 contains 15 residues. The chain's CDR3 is CASSLFAGGPNEQYF. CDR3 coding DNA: TGTGCCAGCAGCTTATTTGCGGGAGGGCCAAACGAGCAGTACTTC.

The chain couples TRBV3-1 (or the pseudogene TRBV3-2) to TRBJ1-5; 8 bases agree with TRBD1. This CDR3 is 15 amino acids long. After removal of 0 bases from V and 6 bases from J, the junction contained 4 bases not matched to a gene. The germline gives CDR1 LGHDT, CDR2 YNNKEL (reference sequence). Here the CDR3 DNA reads TGTGCCAGCAGCCAAGATGGACAGGGTAGTCAGCCCCAGCATTTT. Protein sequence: CASSQDGQGSQPQHF.

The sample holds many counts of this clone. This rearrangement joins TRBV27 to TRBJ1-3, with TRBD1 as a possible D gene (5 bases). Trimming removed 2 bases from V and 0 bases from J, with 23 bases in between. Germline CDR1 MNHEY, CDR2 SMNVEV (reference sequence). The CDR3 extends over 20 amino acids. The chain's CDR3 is CASSLGAVRGLRDSGNTIYF. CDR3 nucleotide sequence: TGTGCCAGCAGTTTAGGGGCGGTGAGGGGACTGAGAGACTCTGGAAACACCATATATTTT.

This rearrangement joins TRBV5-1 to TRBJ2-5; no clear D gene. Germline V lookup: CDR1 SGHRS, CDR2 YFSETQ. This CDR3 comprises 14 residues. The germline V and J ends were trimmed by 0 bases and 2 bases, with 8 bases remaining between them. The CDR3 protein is CASSLAQQQETQYF. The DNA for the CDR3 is TGCGCCAGCAGCTTGGCACAGCAACAAGAGACCCAGTACTTC.

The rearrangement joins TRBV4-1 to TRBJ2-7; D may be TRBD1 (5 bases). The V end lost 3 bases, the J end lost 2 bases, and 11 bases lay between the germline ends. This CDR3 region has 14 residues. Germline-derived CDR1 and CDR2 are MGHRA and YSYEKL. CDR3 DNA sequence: TGCGCCAGCAGCCATGTTACAGGAGCCTACGAGCAGTACTTC. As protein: CASSHVTGAYEQYF.

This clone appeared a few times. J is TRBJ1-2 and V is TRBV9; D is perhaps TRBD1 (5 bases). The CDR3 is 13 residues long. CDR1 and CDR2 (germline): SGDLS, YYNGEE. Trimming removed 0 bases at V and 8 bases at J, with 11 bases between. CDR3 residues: CASSVEGEGGYTF. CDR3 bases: TGTGCCAGCAGCGTAGAAGGGGAGGGCGGCTACACCTTC.

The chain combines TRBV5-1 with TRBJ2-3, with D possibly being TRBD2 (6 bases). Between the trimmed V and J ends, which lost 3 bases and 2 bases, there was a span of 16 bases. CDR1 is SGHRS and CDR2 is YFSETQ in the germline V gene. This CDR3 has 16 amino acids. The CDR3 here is CASSSPVEGITDTQYF. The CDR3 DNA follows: TGCGCCAGCAGCTCCCCCGTGGAGGGTATCACAGATACGCAGTATTTT.

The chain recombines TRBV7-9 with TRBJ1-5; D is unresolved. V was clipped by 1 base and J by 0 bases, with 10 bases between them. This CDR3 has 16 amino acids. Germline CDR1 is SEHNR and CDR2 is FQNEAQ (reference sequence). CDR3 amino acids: CASSLVSPFSNQPQHF. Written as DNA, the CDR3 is TGTGCCAGCAGCTTAGTGTCTCCGTTTAGCAATCAGCCCCAGCATTTT.

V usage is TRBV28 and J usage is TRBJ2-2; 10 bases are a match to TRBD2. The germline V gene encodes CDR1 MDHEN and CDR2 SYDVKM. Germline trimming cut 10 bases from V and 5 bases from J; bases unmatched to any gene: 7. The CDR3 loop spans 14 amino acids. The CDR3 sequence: CATRKTSGTGELFF. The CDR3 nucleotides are TGTGCCACCAGAAAGACTAGCGGGACCGGGGAGCTGTTTTTT.

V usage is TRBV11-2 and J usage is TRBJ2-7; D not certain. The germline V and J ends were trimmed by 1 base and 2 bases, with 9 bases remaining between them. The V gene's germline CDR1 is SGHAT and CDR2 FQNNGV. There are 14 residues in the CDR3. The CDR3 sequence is CASSLGIGAYEQYF. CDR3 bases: TGTGCCAGCAGCTTAGGGATTGGAGCCTACGAGCAGTACTTC. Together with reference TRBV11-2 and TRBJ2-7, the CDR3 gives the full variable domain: EAGVAQSPRYKIIEKRQSVAFWCNPISGHATLYWYQQILGQGPKLLIQFQNNGVVDDSQLPKDRFSAERLKGVDSTLKIQPAKLEDSAVYLCASSLGIGAYEQYFGPGTRLTVT.

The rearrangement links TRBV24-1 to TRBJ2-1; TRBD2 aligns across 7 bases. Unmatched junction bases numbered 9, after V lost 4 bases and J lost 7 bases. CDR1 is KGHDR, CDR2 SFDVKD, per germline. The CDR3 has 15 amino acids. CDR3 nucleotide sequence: TGTGCCACCAGTGAGGGTCTGAGCGGGATGAATGAGCAGTTCTTC. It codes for CATSEGLSGMNEQFF.

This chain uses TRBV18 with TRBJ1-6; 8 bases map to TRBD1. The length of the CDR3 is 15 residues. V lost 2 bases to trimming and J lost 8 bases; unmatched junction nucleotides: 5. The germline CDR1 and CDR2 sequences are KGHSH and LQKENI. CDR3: CASSPTGGQHSPLHF. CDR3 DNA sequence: TGTGCCAGCTCACCAACAGGGGGGCAACATTCACCCCTCCACTTT.

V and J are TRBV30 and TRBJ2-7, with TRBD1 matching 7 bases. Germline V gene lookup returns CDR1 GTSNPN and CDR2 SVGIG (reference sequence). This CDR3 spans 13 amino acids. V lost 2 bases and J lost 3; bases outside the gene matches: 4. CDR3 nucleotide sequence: TGTGCCTGGAGTTCGGGACAGAACTACGAGCAGTACTTC. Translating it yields CAWSSGQNYEQYF.

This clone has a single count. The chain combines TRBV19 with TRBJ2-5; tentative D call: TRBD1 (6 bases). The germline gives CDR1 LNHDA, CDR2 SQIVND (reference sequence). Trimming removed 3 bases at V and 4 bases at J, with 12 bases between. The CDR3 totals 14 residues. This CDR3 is CASSIPHRAETQYF. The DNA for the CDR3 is TGTGCCAGTAGTATCCCTCACAGGGCAGAGACCCAGTACTTC.

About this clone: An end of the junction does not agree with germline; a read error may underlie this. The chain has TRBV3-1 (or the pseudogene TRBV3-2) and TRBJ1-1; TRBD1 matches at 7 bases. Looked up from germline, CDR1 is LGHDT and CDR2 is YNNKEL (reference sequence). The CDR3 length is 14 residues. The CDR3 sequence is CASSQEDVRDRLIF. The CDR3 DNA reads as TGTGCCAGCAGCCAAGAGGACGTACGGGACAGACTAATCTTT.

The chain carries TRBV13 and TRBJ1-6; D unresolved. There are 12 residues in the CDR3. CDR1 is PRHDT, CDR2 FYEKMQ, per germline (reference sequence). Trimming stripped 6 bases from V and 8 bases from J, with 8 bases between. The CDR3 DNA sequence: TGTGCCAGCAGATTAACAGATTCACCCCTCCACTTT. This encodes CASRLTDSPLHF.

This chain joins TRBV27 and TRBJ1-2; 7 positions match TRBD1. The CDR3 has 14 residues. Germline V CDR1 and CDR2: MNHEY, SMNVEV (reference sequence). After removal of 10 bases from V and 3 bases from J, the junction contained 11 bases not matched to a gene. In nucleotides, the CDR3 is TGTGCCAATCACAGGGGAAAAAAGGACTATGGCTACACCTTC. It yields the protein CANHRGKKDYGYTF.

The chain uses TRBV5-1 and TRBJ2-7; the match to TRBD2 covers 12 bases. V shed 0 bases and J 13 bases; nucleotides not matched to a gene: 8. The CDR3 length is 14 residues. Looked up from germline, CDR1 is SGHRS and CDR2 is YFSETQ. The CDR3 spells CASSLETSGSMTYF. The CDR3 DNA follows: TGCGCCAGCAGCTTGGAGACTAGCGGGAGTATGACATACTTC.

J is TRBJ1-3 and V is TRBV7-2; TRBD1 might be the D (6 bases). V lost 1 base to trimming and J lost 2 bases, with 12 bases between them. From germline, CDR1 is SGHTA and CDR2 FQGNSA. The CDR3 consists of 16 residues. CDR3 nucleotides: TGTGCCAGCAGCTTAGTTTCCCCAGGGGCTGGAAACACCATATATTTT. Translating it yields CASSLVSPGAGNTIYF.

CDR3 nucleotide sequence: TGTGCCAGCAGCCGTCGACCGGGACTAGCGGGATCTGAGCAGTTCTTC. Translating it yields CASSRRPGLAGSEQFF. The chain uses TRBV14 and TRBJ2-1, with 13 bases that match TRBD2. V shed 4 bases, J shed 9 bases, and the junction held 9 bases outside the gene matches. This CDR3 has 16 residues. The germline V gene encodes CDR1 SGHDN and CDR2 FVKESK. Full variable domain (missing parts from reference TRBV14 and TRBJ2-1): EAGVTQFPSHSVIEKGQTVTLRCDPISGHDNLYWYRRVMGKEIKFLLHFVKESKQDESGMPNNRFLAERTGGTYSTLKVQPAELEDSGVYFCASSRRPGLAGSEQFFGPGTRLTVL.